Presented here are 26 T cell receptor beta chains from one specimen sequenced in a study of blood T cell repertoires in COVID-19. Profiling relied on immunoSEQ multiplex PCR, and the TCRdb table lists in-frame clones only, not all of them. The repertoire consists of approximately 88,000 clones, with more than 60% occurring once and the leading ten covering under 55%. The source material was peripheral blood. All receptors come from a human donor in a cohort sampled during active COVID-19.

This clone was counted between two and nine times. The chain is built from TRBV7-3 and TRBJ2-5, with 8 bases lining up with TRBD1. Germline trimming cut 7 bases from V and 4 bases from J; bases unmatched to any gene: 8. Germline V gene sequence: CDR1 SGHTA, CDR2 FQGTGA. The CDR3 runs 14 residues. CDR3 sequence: CASTLQGALETQYF. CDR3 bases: TGTGCCAGCACTTTGCAGGGGGCTCTAGAGACCCAGTACTTC.

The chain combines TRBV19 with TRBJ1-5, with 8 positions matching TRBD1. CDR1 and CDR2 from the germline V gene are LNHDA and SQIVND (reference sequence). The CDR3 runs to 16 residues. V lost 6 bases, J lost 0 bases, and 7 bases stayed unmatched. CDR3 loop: CASRNDRGNSNQPQHF. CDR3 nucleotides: TGTGCCAGTAGGAACGACAGGGGCAATAGCAATCAGCCCCAGCATTTT.

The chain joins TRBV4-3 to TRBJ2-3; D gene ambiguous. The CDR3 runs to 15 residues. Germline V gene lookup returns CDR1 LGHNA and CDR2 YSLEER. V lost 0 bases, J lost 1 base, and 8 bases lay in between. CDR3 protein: CASSQDASRTDTQYF. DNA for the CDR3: TGCGCCAGCAGCCAAGATGCGTCCCGCACAGATACGCAGTATTTT.

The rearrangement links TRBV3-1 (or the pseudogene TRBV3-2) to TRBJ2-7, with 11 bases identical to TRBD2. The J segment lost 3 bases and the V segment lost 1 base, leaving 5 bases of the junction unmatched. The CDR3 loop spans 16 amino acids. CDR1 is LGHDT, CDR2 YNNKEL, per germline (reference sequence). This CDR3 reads CASSQVQLAGGYEQYF. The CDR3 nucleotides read TGTGCCAGCAGCCAAGTTCAGCTAGCGGGAGGCTACGAGCAGTACTTC.

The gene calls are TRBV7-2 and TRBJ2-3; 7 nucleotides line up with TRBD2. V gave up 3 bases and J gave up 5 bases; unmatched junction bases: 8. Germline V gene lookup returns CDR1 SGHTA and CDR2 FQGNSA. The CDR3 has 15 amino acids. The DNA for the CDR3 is TGTGCCAGCAGCTTTCGGCGGGAGAGTGTAGATACGCAGTATTTT. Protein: CASSFRRESVDTQYF.

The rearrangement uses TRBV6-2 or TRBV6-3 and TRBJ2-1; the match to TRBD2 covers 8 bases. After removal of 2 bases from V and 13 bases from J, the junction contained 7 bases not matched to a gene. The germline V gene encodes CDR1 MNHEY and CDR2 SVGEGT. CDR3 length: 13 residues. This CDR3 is CASSYGSGRIQFF. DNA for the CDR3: TGTGCCAGCAGTTACGGCAGCGGGAGAATCCAGTTCTTC.

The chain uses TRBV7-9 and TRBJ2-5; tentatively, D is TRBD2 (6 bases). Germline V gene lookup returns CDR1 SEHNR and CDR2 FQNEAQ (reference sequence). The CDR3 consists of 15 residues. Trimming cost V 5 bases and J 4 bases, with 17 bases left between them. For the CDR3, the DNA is TGTGCCAGCAGCGCGTCACTAGCTGAGGTAGAGACCCAGTACTTC. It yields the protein CASSASLAEVETQYF. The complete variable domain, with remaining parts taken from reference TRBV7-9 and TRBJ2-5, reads DTGVSQNPRHKITKRGQNVTFRCDPISEHNRLYWYRQTLGQGPEFLTYFQNEAQLEKSRLLSDRFSAERPKGSFSTLEIQRTEQGDSAMYLCASSASLAEVETQYFGPGTRLLVL.

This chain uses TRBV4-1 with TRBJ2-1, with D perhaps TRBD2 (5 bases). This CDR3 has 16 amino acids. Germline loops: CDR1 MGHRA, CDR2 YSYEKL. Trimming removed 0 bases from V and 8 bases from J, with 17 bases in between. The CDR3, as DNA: TGCGCCAGCAGCCAAGATCCGTGGGAGCGCCGGGATGAGCAGTTCTTC. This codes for CASSQDPWERRDEQFF.

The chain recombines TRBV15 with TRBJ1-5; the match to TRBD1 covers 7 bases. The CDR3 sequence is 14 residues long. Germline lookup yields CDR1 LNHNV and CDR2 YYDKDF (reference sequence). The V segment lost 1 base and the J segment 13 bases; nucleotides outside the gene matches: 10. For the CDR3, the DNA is TGTGCCACCAGCAGAGGGTCAGGGGGAGGTATACAGCATTTT. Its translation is CATSRGSGGGIQHF.

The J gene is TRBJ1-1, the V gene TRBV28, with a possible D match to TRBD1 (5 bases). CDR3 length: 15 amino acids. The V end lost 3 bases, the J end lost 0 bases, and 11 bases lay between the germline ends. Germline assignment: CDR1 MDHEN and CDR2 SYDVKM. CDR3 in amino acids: CASSFWQGMNTEAFF. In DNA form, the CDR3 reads TGTGCCAGCAGTTTTTGGCAGGGTATGAACACTGAAGCTTTCTTT.

The CDR3 is CATSRDRGLAEYNEQFF. DNA of the CDR3: TGTGCCACCAGCAGAGATCGTGGGCTAGCGGAATACAATGAGCAGTTCTTC. The rearrangement uses TRBV15 and TRBJ2-1; TRBD2 matches at 7 bases. The germline V gene has CDR1 LNHNV and CDR2 YYDKDF (reference sequence). V lost 0 bases, J lost 4 bases, and 9 bases stayed unmatched. The CDR3 has 17 amino acids.

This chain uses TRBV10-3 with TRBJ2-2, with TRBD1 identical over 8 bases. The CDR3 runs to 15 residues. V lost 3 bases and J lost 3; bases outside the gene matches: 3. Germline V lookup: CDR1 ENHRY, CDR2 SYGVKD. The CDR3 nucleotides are TGTGCCATCAGTGATACAGGGGGTTACACCGGGGAGCTGTTTTTT. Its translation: CAISDTGGYTGELFF.

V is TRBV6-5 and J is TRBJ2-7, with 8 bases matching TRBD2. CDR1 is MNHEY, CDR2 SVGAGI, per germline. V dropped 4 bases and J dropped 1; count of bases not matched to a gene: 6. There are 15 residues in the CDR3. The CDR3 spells CASSSAGGGSYEQYF. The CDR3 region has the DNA TGTGCCAGCAGTTCGGCGGGAGGCGGGTCCTACGAGCAGTACTTC.

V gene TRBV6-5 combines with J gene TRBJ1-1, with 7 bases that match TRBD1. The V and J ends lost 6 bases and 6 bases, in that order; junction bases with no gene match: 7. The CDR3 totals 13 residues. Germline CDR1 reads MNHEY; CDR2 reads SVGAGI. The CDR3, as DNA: TGTGCCAGCAGGCGACAGGGTTTGCCTGAAGCTTTCTTT. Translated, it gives CASRRQGLPEAFF.

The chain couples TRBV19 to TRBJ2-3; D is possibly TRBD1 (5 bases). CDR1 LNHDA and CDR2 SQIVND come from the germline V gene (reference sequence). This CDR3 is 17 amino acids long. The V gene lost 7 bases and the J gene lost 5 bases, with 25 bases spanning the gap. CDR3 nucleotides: TGTGCCAGTACCCCCCCTATGTGGGGCTCTGGGCAAGATACGCAGTATTTT. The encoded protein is CASTPPMWGSGQDTQYF. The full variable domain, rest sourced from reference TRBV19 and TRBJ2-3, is DGGITQSPKYLFRKEGQNVTLSCEQNLNHDAMYWYRQDPGQGLRLIYYSQIVNDFQKGDIAEGYSVSREKKESFPLTVTSAQKNPTAFYLCASTPPMWGSGQDTQYFGPGTRLTVL.

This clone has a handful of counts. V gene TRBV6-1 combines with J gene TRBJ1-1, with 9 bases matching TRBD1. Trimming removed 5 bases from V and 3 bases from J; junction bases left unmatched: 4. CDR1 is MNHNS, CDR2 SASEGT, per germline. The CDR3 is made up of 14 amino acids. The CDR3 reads CASSIRQGDTEAFF. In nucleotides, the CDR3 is TGTGCCAGCAGTATCCGACAGGGGGACACTGAAGCTTTCTTT.

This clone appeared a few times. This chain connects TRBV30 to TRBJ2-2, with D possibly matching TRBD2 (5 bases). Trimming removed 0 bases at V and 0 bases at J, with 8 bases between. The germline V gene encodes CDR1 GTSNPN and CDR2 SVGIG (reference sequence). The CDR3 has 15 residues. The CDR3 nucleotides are TGTGCCTGGAGTGTCGGTAGCGCGAACACCGGGGAGCTGTTTTTT. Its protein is CAWSVGSANTGELFF.

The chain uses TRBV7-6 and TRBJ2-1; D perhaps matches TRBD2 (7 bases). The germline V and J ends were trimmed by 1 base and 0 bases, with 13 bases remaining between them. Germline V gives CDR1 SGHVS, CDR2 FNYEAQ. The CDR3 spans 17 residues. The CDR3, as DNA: TGTGCCAGCAGCTTAGTGGGGGGGGCATACTCCTACAATGAGCAGTTCTTC. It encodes CASSLVGGAYSYNEQFF.

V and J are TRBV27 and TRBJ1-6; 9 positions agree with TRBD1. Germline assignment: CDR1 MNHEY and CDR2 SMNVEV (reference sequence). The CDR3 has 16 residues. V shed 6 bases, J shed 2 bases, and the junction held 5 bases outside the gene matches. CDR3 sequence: CASRGGDRAYNSPLHF. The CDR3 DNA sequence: TGTGCCAGCAGAGGGGGGGACAGGGCCTATAATTCACCCCTCCACTTT.

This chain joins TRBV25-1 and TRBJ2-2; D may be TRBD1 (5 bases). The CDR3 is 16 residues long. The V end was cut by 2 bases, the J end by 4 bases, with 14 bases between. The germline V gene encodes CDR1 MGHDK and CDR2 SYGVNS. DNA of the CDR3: TGTGCCAGCAGTGAAGGGCTAGGGGTGGGCACCGGGGAGCTGTTTTTT. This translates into CASSEGLGVGTGELFF.

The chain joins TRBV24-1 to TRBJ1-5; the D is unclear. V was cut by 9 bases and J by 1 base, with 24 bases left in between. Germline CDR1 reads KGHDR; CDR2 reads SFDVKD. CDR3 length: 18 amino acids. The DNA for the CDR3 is TGTGCCACCGCCTTTTATGGACTTATCCCTTCAAGCAATCAGCCCCAGCATTTT. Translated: CATAFYGLIPSSNQPQHF.

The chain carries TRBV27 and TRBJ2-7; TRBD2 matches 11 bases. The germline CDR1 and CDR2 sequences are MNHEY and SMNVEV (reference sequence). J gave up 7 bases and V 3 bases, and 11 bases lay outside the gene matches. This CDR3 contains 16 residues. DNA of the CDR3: TGTGCCAGCAGTTTCACCACTAGCGGGAGCCTTCGTGAGCAGTACTTC. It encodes CASSFTTSGSLREQYF.

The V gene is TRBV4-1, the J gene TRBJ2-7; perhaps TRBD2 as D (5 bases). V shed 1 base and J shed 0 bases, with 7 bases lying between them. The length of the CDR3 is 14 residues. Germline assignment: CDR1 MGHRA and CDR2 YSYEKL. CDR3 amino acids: CASSQARGSYEQYF. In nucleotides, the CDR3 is TGCGCCAGCAGCCAAGCCCGGGGCTCCTACGAGCAGTACTTC.

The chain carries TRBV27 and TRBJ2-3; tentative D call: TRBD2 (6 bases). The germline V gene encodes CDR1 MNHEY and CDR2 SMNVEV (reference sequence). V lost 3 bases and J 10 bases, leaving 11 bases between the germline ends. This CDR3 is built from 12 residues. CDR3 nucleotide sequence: TGTGCCAGCAGTTTCTACGGGGGAGCGCAGTATTTT. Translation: CASSFYGGAQYF.

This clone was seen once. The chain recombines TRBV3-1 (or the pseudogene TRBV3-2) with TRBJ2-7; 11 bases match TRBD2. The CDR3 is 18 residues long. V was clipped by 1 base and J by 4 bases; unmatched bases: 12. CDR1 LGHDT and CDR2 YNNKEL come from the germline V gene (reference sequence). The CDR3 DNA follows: TGTGCCAGCAGCCAAGTGCGCCTAGCGGGAGGAGTAGGGTACGAGCAGTACTTC. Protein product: CASSQVRLAGGVGYEQYF.

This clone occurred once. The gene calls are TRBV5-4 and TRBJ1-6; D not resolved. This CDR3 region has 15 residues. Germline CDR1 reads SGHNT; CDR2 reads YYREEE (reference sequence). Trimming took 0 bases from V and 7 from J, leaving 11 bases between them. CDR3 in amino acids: CASSLARERNSPLHF. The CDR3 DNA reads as TGTGCCAGCAGCTTGGCAAGGGAGAGGAATTCACCCCTCCACTTT. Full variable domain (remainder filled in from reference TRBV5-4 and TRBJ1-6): ETGVTQSPTHLIKTRGQQVTLRCSSQSGHNTVSWYQQALGQGPQFIFQYYREEENGRGNFPPRFSGLQFPNYSSELNVNALELDDSALYLCASSLARERNSPLHFGNGTRLTVT.